This T cell receptor (beta chain) was sequenced during a study of blood T cell repertoires in COVID-19. For the study at large: Donors in the United States, Italy and Spain gave samples during acute or convalescent COVID-19. PBMCs, B-cell-depleted T cells, or T cells provided the cDNA or gDNA that made up the material.

Assignment of participants to cohorts was predicated upon participant-reported clinical history. V was pared by 2 bases and J by 7 bases, with 14 bases between. Looked up from germline, CDR1 is SGHTA and CDR2 is FQGNSA. This CDR3 comprises 14 residues. In the original workflow: Reference gene primer amplification yielded estimated nucleated cell counts. TCRdb's table, derived via immunoSEQ multiplex PCR, lists solely in-frame clones and lacks some. V and J calls plus clone size are reproduced from that table; the DNA served to infer D and trimming. The sample carries 200,000 to 300,000 clones, more than 75% recorded once.

The chain carries TRBV7-2 and TRBJ1-2, with D possibly matching TRBD1 (5 bases). The TCR originated in a woman aged 40 to 50 with acute COVID-19. Sequencing was done on a sample of PBMCs or T cells enriched from blood (not recorded which). The CDR3 DNA is TGTGCCAGCAGCTTAAACGGACAAGCATCTGGCTACACCTTC. Its translation is CASSLNGQASGYTF. Drawing the rest from reference TRBV7-2 and TRBJ1-2, the complete variable domain is GAGVSQSPSNKVTEKGKDVELRCDPISGHTALYWYRQSLGQGLEFLIYFQGNSAPDKSGLPSDRFSAERTGGSVSTLTIQRTQQEDSAVYLCASSLNGQASGYTFGSGTRLTVV.